The rows below give T cell receptor beta chains drawn from one sample of a study of T cells in pancreatic ductal adenocarcinoma. TCRdb's table, derived via immunoSEQ multiplex PCR, lists solely in-frame clones and lacks some. The repertoire holds about 30,000 clones, around 94% seen once, with 2.2% in the top ten. The sequenced material came from PBMCs. These receptors came from a human donor with pancreatic ductal adenocarcinoma. CDR3s include the opening cysteine and the closing phenylalanine or tryptophan. The order of the fields is clone size, D gene, J gene, CDR3 length, V gene, CDR3 DNA, CDR3 protein. D genes are given only for firm matches. Clone sizes are given selectively: once, few, many, or a class where the clone is expanded.

>.|.|TRBJ2-2|12|TRBV5-1
TGCGCCAGCAGCTTGACCACCGGGGAGCTGTTTTTT
CASSLTTGELFF
>.|TRBD2|TRBJ2-1|16|TRBV4-1
TGCGCCAGCAGCCGAGGTAGCGGGAGTGGCTACAATGAGCAGTTCTTC
CASSRGSGSGYNEQFF
>.|TRBD1|TRBJ1-2|14|TRBV2
TGTGCCAGCAGTGTGGACAGGGGGCGAACCGGCTACACCTTC
CASSVDRGRTGYTF
>.|.|TRBJ1-1|12|TRBV6-1
TGTGCCAGCAGTCAGCCGCCGGGGACAGCTTTCTTT
CASSQPPGTAFF
>.|.|TRBJ2-5|17|TRBV7-9
TGTGCCAGCAGCTTAGCATGGGACCGTGAAATCCAAGAGACCCAGTACTTC
CASSLAWDREIQETQYF
>.|.|TRBJ2-7|15|TRBV11-2
TGTGCCAGCAGCTTAGAGGCGGGATCGACCTACGAGCAGTACTTC
CASSLEAGSTYEQYF
>.|.|TRBJ2-7|12|TRBV7-2
TGTGCCAGCAGCGAGCAGGGGAACGAGCAGTACTTC
CASSEQGNEQYF
>.|.|TRBJ2-1|16|TRBV19
TGTGCCAGTAGTATACTATCATCGGGGGAACGGTATGAGCAGTTCTTC
CASSILSSGERYEQFF
>.|.|TRBJ1-6|12|TRBV19
TGTGCCAGTAGTATTGGGCGGACACCCCTCCACTTT
CASSIGRTPLHF
>.|TRBD2|TRBJ2-1|18|TRBV7-9
TGTGCCAGCAGCGGGGGGAGACTAGCGGGAGTGGGGTGGGATGAGCAGTTCTTC
CASSGGRLAGVGWDEQFF
>.|.|TRBJ2-7|13|TRBV6-5
TGTGCCAGCAGTTACTCGAACTACGAGAGAGGGTACTTC
CASSYSNYERGYF
>.|TRBD2|TRBJ2-3|13|TRBV29-1
TGCAGCGTTGTGCGGGGGGGCCCCGATACGCAGTATTTT
CSVVRGGPDTQYF
>.|.|TRBJ1-4|15|TRBV1
TGCACCAGCAGCCGGACAGGGGGACCGAATGAAAAACTGTTTTTT
CTSSRTGGPNEKLFF
>.|.|TRBJ2-5|14|TRBV5-1
TGCGCCAGCAGCACCAGGACGGTCCAAGAGACCCAGTACTTC
CASSTRTVQETQYF
>.|TRBD1|TRBJ1-1|11|TRBV20-1
TGCAGTGCCCAGGGGGGAACTGAAGCTTTCTTT
CSAQGGTEAFF
>.|.|TRBJ1-4|15|TRBV4-3
TGCGCCAGCAGCCACCAGGTTTTGGCTAATGAAAAACTGTTTTTT
CASSHQVLANEKLFF
>.|.|TRBJ1-5|13|TRBV7-9
TGTGCCAGCAGTAGACAGGAGAATCAGCCCCAGCATTTT
CASSRQENQPQHF
>.|.|TRBJ1-2|14|TRBV6-5
TGTGCCAGCAGAAGGGGAGGGGCGGGCTATGGCTACACCTTC
CASRRGGAGYGYTF
>.|.|TRBJ2-2|11|TRBV20-1
TGCAGTGCCACGGAGTCCGGGGAGCTGTTTTTT
CSATESGELFF
>.|.|TRBJ1-1|15|TRBV28
TGTGCCAGCAGTCCCAGCGGGGTTATGAACACTGAAGCTTTCTTT
CASSPSGVMNTEAFF
>.|.|TRBJ2-1|15|TRBV6-5
TGTGCCAGCAGTTACTCCTCTTGGGACCACAATGAGCAGTTCTTC
CASSYSSWDHNEQFF
>.|TRBD2|TRBJ2-1|17|TRBV6-1
TGTGCCAGCAGTGAAAACCCAGCGGGACTCATCTACAATGAGCAGTTCTTC
CASSENPAGLIYNEQFF
>.|.|TRBJ1-5|14|TRBV6-5
TGTGCCAGCAGTTCGGGTTTCGGCAATCAGCCCCAGCATTTT
CASSSGFGNQPQHF
>.|.|TRBJ1-1|14|TRBV7-2
TGTGCCAGCACCTTACCGGGCTTGAACACTGAAGCTTTCTTT
CASTLPGLNTEAFF
>.|TRBD1|TRBJ1-5|16|TRBV5-4
TGTGCCAGCAGCGTGTGGGACAGACAGAGCAATCAGCCCCAGCATTTT
CASSVWDRQSNQPQHF
>.|TRBD2|TRBJ2-2|17|TRBV4-1
TGCGCCAGCAGCCCCATGAGTGCGGGAGGGAACACCGGGGAGCTGTTTTTT
CASSPMSAGGNTGELFF
>few|.|TRBJ2-6|14|TRBV7-2
TGTGCCAGCACCCGGAACTCTGGGGCCAACGTCCTGACTTTC
CASTRNSGANVLTF
>.|.|TRBJ2-3|14|TRBV28
TGTGCCAGCACCATCTTATCCCCCACAGATACGCAGTATTTT
CASTILSPTDTQYF
>.|TRBD1|TRBJ1-1|17|TRBV7-6
TGTGCCAGCAGCCCCCCCGGGACAGGGACCAGGGGGGCTGAAGCTTTCTTT
CASSPPGTGTRGAEAFF
>.|.|TRBJ1-1|13|TRBV19
TGTGCCAGTAGGTATAGGGGGAACACTGAAGCTTTCTTT
CASRYRGNTEAFF
>.|.|TRBJ2-2|16|TRBV18
TGTGCCAGCTCTCGCGGGTCGGCTGGGAACACCGGGGAGCTGTTTTTT
CASSRGSAGNTGELFF
>.|TRBD2|TRBJ2-3|16|TRBV2
TGTGCCAGCAGCGCCCTCCTAGCGGGAGGCGGAGATACGCAGTATTTT
CASSALLAGGGDTQYF